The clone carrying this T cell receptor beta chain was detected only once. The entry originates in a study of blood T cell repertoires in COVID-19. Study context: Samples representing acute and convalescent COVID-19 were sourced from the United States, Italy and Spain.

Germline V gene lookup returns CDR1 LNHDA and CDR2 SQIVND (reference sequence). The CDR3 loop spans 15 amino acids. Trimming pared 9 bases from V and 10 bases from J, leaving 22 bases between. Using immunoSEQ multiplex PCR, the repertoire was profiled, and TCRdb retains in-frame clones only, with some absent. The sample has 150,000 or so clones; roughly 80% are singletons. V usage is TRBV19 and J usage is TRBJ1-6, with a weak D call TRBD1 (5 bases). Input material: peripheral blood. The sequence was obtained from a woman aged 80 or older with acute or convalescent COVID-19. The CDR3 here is CASVSAQGSGSPLHF. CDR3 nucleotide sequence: TGTGCCAGCGTATCCGCGCAGGGCAGTGGATCACCCCTCCACTTT.